The sequence of this TCR beta chain was determined in a study of cytomegalovirus exposure and HLA in healthy donors (dated by TCRdb to the late 2010s). For context, the study as a whole: According to an earlier analysis of around 600 of the donors, 150 million to 200 million T cells yielded some 120 million unique TCR beta sequences and around 300 Gb of sequence data. About 330 gigabases of sequencing data and roughly 81 million unique TCR sequences made up an early release that covered under 750 HLA-typed donors. The genetic ancestry cluster associated with self-reported Caucasian donors included roughly four fifths of the roughly 400 genotyped donors. The aim of the study was to test whether cataloging public T cell receptors could identify signatures of past pathogen exposure. The study profiled the T cell repertoires of around 700 subjects by immunosequencing and related them to cytomegalovirus serostatus. Along with the roughly 700-subject first cohort, a separate validation cohort of over a hundred different subjects was used. To predict cytomegalovirus infection status, the study brought together high-throughput TCR immunosequencing, statistical association of individual TCRs with disease status, and machine learning. To study patterns of TCR occurrence, a later analysis re-analyzed previously published TCR beta repertoires from 700 or so donors and added high-resolution HLA genotyping. The later analysis used no new phenotypic data to find candidate immune exposures, relying instead on TCR beta sequences and their occurrence across donors. An earlier analysis of several hundred of the donors applied high-throughput TCR beta sequencing to assess whether each TCR beta V gene segment acted as functional or pseudogenic. Alongside the repertoire data, information on donor age, sex, ethnicity and CMV serostatus was compiled. Genome-wide SNP genotypes for about 55% of the roughly 670 donors were used in a later genetic analysis, which treated that subset as a discovery cohort. All discovery cohort repertoires had been generated on a single sequencing platform. Class I and class II HLA loci were covered by the typing at four-digit resolution. Typing coverage differed by locus: A, B, C, DRB1 and DQB1 were typed in roughly 620-640 donors, DQA1 in about 500, DPA1 in 600 to 610, and DPB1 in around 440. About five DR-DQ haplotypes were handled as single units for association and clustering, since linkage in the cohort was strong. Among several hundred genotyped donors of the cohort, an average of approximately 240,000 unique TCR beta nucleotide sequences was sequenced per donor, of which roughly 17% were non-productive. Overall study outcomes, separate from this receptor: A later genetic analysis associated a missense DCLRE1C variant with V-gene and J-gene trimming of TCR beta chains, and an independent cohort replicated the association. Compared with equally common non-associated chains, HLA-associated TCR beta chains in a later analysis were more clonally expanded and had lower generation probabilities. Immune exposure information for the cohort was limited to CMV serostatus. In a later analysis, most CMV-associated TCR beta chains were found to appear HLA-restricted, with HLA associations seemingly driven largely by CMV exposure. A later genetic analysis reported fewer N-insertions in productive TCRs among donors in an Asian-associated ancestry cluster than the 666-donor mean. The presence/absence analyses assumed that sequencing depth was roughly uniform across donors, and that assumption may not be true. A further reported finding was that TCR beta sequences accurately predicted the HLA-A and HLA-B alleles for most subjects in the first cohort. According to a later analysis, TCR association rates differed among HLA loci, with DRB1 alleles showing the most associated TCRs and HLA-C alleles showing the fewest. In an earlier analysis of around 600 of the donors, most TCR beta V segments were observed in productive rearrangements about 87% or about 30% of the time, broadly matching IMGT annotations. Strong co-occurrence of HLA alleles, especially DR and DQ, made assigning TCR associations to individual alleles difficult. The study gave a list of some 150 TCR beta chains associated with cytomegalovirus. Most TCR sequences were observed very rarely across donors, whereas some public TCRs were present in many individuals. In a later analysis, 16,951 TCR beta sequences were associated with specific HLA alleles at a false discovery rate of 0.05. It was suggested by the authors that the approach could potentially be generalized to other disease states and immunological phenotypes. This cohort had only TCR beta chains sequenced, and the lack of alpha or paired-chain data limited which features could be detected. The classifier was reported to diagnose cytomegalovirus status with high specificity and sensitivity in both the original cohort and the validation cohort. Because counts were too low, 15 or so rarely observed V segments, including chromosome 9 orphons, were excluded from the earlier analysis of several hundred of the donors. HLA typing was unavailable for some donors at each locus, so association tests used only the typed subset. A group of highly shared sequence variants was considered likely to be a technical artifact of the sequencing pipeline. In a later analysis, several top co-occurrence clusters were reported to appear linked to parvovirus B19, influenza, CMV and Epstein-Barr virus. A few of the identified cytomegalovirus-associated TCR beta chains were confirmed in vitro to be specific for cytomegalovirus antigens. Some IMGT-functional V segments, including TRBV6-2 and TRBV6-3, could not be told apart with the 87-base-pair reads, so those segments were excluded. Correlated functional status among segregating V segments might reflect linkage disequilibrium, but an unknown experimental factor could not be ruled out.

Library preparation employed the immunoSEQ multiplex PCR assay. The multiplex PCR relied on a mix of 60 forward primers for TCR Vbeta segments and 13 reverse primers for TCR Jbeta segments. Amplification of the CDR3 region of rearranged TCR beta genes was performed with a multiplex PCR assay on genomic DNA. The Illumina HiSeq System was used to sequence the amplified TCR beta libraries as 87-base-pair reads. The source study handled its data this way. In a later analysis, some 80 million unique TCR beta chains were counted across the 500 to 700 repertoires, and around 10 million of these chains were shared by at least two donors. A nearest-neighbor algorithm error-corrected the raw reads and collapsed the reads into unique sequences, merging closely related sequences to remove PCR and sequencing errors. Alignment of CDR3 sequences to IMGT reference sequences was used to assign V, D and J gene segments. For a sequence to be retained, at least a six-nucleotide match to both a V gene segment and a J gene segment was required. A rearrangement was called productive if the CDR3 had no stop codons and remained in frame with V and J, and every other rearrangement was called non-productive. CDR3 was defined according to IMGT convention as the region running from the second conserved V-encoded cysteine to the conserved J-encoded phenylalanine. In an earlier analysis of around 640 of the donors, sequences lacking an unambiguous match to a single V gene segment were excluded. In an earlier analysis of around 600 of the donors, V segments were called functional above 56.7% productive rearrangements and were called segregating when the between-donor standard deviation exceeded 5%. A statistical classification framework was built to diagnose cytomegalovirus status from the catalog of TCR beta chain sequences. V and J gene assignment, in a later analysis, came from comparing TCR nucleotide sequences with IMGT/GENE-DB human TR gene sequences. The TCRdist pipeline was used in a later analysis to assign CDR3 sequences and most-parsimonious VDJ recombination scenarios. In a later analysis, each TCR beta chain was defined by its CDR3 amino acid sequence together with its V-gene family, and reads lacking a unique V-gene family were excluded. In a later analysis, approximately 640 highly shared, low-generation-probability nucleotide sequences were removed to address suspected cross-contamination and a sequencing artifact. A later analysis calculated a clonal expansion index for each public chain from normalized within-repertoire ranks of inferred template counts. A later analysis computed generation probabilities with a VDJ recombination model fitted to out-of-frame rearrangements, and checked the results against IGoR. In a later analysis, hypergeometric tests were used to score TCR-TCR, TCR-HLA and TCR-CMV co-occurrence, with a repertoire-size bias correction applied to TCR pairs. To estimate false discovery rates, a later analysis permuted the HLA or CMV assignments 20 times. In a later analysis, co-occurring TCRs were grouped using DBSCAN, and TCRdist sequence similarity was added for clustering within HLA-allele-positive subsets. Repertoires with fewer than 30,000 or more than 120,000 public chains, plus five repertoires with anomalous nucleotide sharing, were excluded from co-occurrence clustering. TCRdb carries this immuneACCESS record with in-frame sequences only. Its versions omit some clonotypes, under half of them owing to an unresolved V gene in the studies checked, with the rest unexplained. V, J and clone size derive from that table, while D and trimming were established from the DNA sequence. A total of fewer than 200,000 clones appear in this sample, 70% to 80% of them only once. The top ten clonotypes cover around 1.9% of the sample.

With regard to this clone: Its binding antigen is unknown. No base qualities exist here, and no much larger clone lies one base off it.

The CDR3 measures 13 amino acids from cysteine to phenylalanine. Of all the DNA, just the CDR3 is kept, 39 bases in frame from base 1. CDR1 and CDR2 (MDHEN, SYDVKM) derive from the germline V gene. V was cut back by 7 bases and J by 0 bases, leaving a gap of 9 bases between them. The cohort comprised fewer than 700 healthy bone marrow donors. At the time of sampling, all cohort members were nominally healthy, though unrecorded immune exposures were likely present. The donor tested CMV seronegative and was one of the 352 seronegative cohort members. Every donor gave a peripheral blood sample, and the peripheral blood mononuclear cells from that sample were used for TCR beta sequencing. The Qiagen DNeasy Blood Extraction Kit was used to extract genomic DNA from the blood cell samples.

Sample: PBMCs. This TCR came from a middle-aged man in good health and CMV-seronegative. The sequence joins TRBV28 to TRBJ1-2, with the identity of the D gene unclear. The base sequence is TGTGCCAGCACTGGGCGAGCTAACTATGGCTACACCTTC. It encodes CASTGRANYGYTF.